Each of the 2 T cell receptor beta chains below was sequenced from the same sample in a study of tumor-infiltrating lymphocytes in primary liver carcinoma. TCR beta cDNA was prepared out of approximately 470 ng total RNA by means of a constant-region primer. Libraries covering TCR beta were generated through three nested multiplex PCR rounds (using a slightly modified ARM-PCR). Rounds one and two of PCR, each of roughly 10 cycles, were primed with TRBV1-TRBV30 forward primers and a C-beta reverse primer. TCRdb re-called the multiplex PCR reads with MiXCR, one entry per CDR3 protein. The repertoire holds about 35,000 distinct CDR3 sequences, with roughly four fifths as singletons. Extraction of RNA together with DNA used roughly 19-32 mg of unsorted bulk tissue. The sample taken for sequencing was liver tumor tissue from sampling region 4. Subset denoted: tumor region T4, right-lateral pole. Source of these receptors: a man aged 40-49 years with primary liver carcinoma and hepatitis B virus infection.

The chain uses TRBV20-1 and TRBJ2-1; D not certain. This CDR3 contains 16 residues. V was pared by 7 bases and J by 6 bases, with 25 bases between. Germline V gene sequence: CDR1 DFQATT, CDR2 SNEGSKA (reference sequence). The CDR3 region has the DNA TGCAGTGACCTGAAACGGTCCGGACCACCCACCAATGAGCAGTTCTTC. Translating gives CSDLKRSGPPTNEQFF.

The chain links TRBV11-1 to TRBJ2-7, with D tentatively TRBD2 (6 bases). Trimming took 8 bases from V and 6 from J, leaving 17 bases between them. Germline V gene sequence: CDR1 SGHAT, CDR2 FQDESV (reference sequence). The length of the CDR3 is 13 residues. CDR3 DNA: TGTGCCAGCGGGGGGAAGCGACCCTCCGAGCAGTACTTC. Its protein is CASGGKRPSEQYF. The whole variable domain, filled in from reference TRBV11-1 and TRBJ2-7, reads EAEVAQSPRYKITEKSQAVAFWCDPISGHATLYWYRQILGQGPELLVQFQDESVVDDSQLPKDRFSAERLKGVDSTLKIQPAELGDSAMYLCASGGKRPSEQYFGPGTRLTVT.